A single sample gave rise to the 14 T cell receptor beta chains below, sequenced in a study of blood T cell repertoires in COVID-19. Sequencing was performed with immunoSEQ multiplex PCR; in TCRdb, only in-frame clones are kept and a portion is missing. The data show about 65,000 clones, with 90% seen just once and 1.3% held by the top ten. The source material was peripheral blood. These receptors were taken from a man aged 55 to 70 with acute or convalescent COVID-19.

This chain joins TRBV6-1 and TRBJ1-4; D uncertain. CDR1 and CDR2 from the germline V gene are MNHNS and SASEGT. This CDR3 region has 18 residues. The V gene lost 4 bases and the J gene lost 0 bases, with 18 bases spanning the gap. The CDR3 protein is CASSGTMTTISTNEKLFF. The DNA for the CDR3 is TGTGCCAGCAGTGGCACAATGACAACAATTTCAACTAATGAAAAACTGTTTTTT.

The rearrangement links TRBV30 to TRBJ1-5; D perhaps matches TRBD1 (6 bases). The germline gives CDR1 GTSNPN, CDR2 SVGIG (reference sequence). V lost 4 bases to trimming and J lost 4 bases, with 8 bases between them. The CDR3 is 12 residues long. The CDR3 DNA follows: TGTGCCTGGAAGCAGGGGAATCAGCCCCAGCATTTT. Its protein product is CAWKQGNQPQHF.

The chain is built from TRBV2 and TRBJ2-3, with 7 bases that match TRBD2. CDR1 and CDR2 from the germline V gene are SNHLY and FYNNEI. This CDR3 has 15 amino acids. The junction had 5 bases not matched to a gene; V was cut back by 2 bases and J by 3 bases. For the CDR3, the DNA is TGTGCCAGCAGTGAACGGCGGGGAGGGACAGATACGCAGTATTTT. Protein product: CASSERRGGTDTQYF.

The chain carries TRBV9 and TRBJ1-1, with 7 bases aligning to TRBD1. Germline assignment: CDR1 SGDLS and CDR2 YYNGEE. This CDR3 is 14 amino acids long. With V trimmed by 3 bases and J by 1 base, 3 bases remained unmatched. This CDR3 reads CASSAEGANTEAFF. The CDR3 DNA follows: TGTGCCAGCAGCGCCGAGGGGGCGAACACTGAAGCTTTCTTT.

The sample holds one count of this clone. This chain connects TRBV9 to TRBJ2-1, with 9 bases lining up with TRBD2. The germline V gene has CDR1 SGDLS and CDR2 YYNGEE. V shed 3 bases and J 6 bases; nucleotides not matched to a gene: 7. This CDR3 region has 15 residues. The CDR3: CASSASGTSLNEQFF. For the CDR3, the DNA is TGTGCCAGCAGCGCGTCCGGGACTAGCCTCAATGAGCAGTTCTTC.

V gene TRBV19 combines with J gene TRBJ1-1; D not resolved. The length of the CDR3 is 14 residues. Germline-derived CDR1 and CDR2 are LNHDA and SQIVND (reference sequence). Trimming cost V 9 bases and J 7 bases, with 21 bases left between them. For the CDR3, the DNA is TGTGCCAGCCGCCCCCAGGAATCGGTAATTGAAGCTTTCTTT. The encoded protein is CASRPQESVIEAFF.

CDR3 amino acids: CASSRQLSQGGGTEAFF. The CDR3 DNA reads as TGCGCCAGCAGCCGCCAACTCAGTCAGGGGGGCGGCACTGAAGCTTTCTTT. J is TRBJ1-1 and V is TRBV4-1; TRBD1 agrees at 7 bases. This CDR3 region has 17 residues. Unmatched junction bases numbered 15, after V lost 4 bases and J lost 4 bases. Germline loops: CDR1 MGHRA, CDR2 YSYEKL.

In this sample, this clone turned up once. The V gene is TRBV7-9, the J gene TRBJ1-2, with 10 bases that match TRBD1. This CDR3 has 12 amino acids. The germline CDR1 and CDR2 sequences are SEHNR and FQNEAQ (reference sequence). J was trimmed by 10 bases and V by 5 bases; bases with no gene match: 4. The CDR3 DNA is TGTGCCAGCAGCCGCGGGACAGGGGACTACACCTTC. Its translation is CASSRGTGDYTF.

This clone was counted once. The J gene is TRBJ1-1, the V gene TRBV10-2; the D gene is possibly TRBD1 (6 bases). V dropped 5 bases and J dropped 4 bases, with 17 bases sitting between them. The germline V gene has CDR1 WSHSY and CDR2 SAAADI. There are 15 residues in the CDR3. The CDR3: CASSSLRGEGTEAFF. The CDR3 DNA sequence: TGCGCCAGCAGTTCATTGAGGGGGGAGGGCACTGAAGCTTTCTTT.

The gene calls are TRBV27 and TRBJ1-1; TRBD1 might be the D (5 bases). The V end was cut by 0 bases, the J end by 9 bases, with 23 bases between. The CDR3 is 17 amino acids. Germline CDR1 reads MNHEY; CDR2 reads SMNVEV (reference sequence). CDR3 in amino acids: CASSLSFQGSIPPQAFF. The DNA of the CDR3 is TGTGCCAGCAGTTTATCTTTCCAGGGAAGTATCCCGCCTCAAGCTTTCTTT.

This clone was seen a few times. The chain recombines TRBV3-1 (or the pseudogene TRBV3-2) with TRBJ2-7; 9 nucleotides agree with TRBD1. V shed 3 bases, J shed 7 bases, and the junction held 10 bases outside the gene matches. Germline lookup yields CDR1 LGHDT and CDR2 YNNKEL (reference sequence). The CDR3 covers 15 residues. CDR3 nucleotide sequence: TGTGCCAGCAGCCAGGACAGGGGCGTCTTGGGAGAGCAGTACTTC. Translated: CASSQDRGVLGEQYF.

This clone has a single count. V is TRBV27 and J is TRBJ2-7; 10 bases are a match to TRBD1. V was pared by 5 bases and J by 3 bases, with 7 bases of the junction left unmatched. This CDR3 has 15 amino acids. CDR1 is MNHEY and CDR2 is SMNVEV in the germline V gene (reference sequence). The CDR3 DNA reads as TGTGCCAGCAGTCCGGGACAGGGGAGGAGCTACGAGCAGTACTTC. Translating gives CASSPGQGRSYEQYF.

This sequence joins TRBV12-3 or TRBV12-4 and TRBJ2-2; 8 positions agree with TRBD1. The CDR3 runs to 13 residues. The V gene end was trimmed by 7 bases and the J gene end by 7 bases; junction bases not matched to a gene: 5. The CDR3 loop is CASIGQGSGELFF. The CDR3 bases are TGTGCCAGCATTGGACAGGGTAGCGGGGAGCTGTTTTTT.

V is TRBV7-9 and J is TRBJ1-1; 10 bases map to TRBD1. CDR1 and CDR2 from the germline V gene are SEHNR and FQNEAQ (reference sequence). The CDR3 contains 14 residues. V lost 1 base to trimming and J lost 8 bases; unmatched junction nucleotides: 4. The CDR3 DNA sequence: TGTGCCAGCAGCTTAGTGGGACAGGGGACCGAAGCTTTCTTT. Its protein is CASSLVGQGTEAFF.